The TCR beta chain described here comes from a study of blood T cell repertoires in COVID-19. For the study at large: In each case, the material was cDNA or gDNA derived from T cells, B-cell-depleted T cells, or PBMCs.

A Seattle source enrolled patients during active infection and followed them longitudinally. TCRdb's table, derived via immunoSEQ multiplex PCR, lists solely in-frame clones and lacks some. This sample carries 80,000 to 100,000 clones, approximately 79% of them seen once, and the ten largest clones take just under 4%. Germline CDR1 LGHNA, CDR2 YNFKEQ. The CDR3 contains 16 residues. V shed 3 bases, J shed 8 bases, and the junction held 11 bases outside the gene matches. Sequences were obtained from peripheral blood. The chain employs TRBV4-2 and TRBJ1-3, with 9 bases that match TRBD1. The TCR sequence derives from a man aged 65 to 85 with COVID-19, enrolled during active disease. In DNA, the CDR3 is TGTGCCAGCAGCCAGGACCTACCGGGACAGGGATACACCATATATTTT. It is translated as CASSQDLPGQGYTIYF.